Below are 19 T cell receptor beta chains sequenced from a single sample in a study of blood T cell repertoires in COVID-19. Generated by immunoSEQ multiplex PCR, the TCRdb table keeps only in-frame clones and is missing some. The sample records about 220,000 clones, 83% being singletons. The sample consisted of PBMCs or T cells enriched from blood (not recorded which). All receptors come from a woman aged 45 to 65 who had been exposed to COVID-19.

The chain recombines TRBV5-4 with TRBJ1-1; D is undetermined. Between the trimmed V and J ends, which lost 0 bases and 7 bases, there was a span of 13 bases. Germline assignment: CDR1 SGHNT and CDR2 YYREEE (reference sequence). There are 14 residues in the CDR3. For the CDR3, the DNA is TGTGCCAGCAGCTTGGAACAGCGAGAGGGTGAAGCTTTCTTT. Translated: CASSLEQREGEAFF.

The CDR3 sequence: CASSLGPDRVTYEQYF. Here the CDR3 DNA reads TGTGCCAGCAGCTTGGGGCCCGACAGGGTGACCTACGAGCAGTACTTC. The chain combines TRBV5-8 with TRBJ2-7, with 7 bases lining up with TRBD1. The V and J ends lost 0 bases and 2 bases, in that order; junction bases with no gene match: 8. Germline assignment: CDR1 SGHTS and CDR2 YDEGEE. The CDR3 length is 16 residues.

The chain carries TRBV18 and TRBJ1-3, with D maybe TRBD1 (5 bases). The CDR3 contains 14 residues. Germline lookup yields CDR1 KGHSH and CDR2 LQKENI. Trimming removed 2 bases at V and 3 bases at J, with 8 bases between. The CDR3 DNA follows: TGTGCCAGCTCACCAGCAGGGTTTGGAAACACCATATATTTT. Translating it yields CASSPAGFGNTIYF.

About this clone: This sample includes further DNA sequences coding for the same CDR3. The chain uses TRBV6-4 and TRBJ2-3; the match to TRBD1 covers 7 bases. The germline V gene has CDR1 MRHNA and CDR2 SNTAGT. There are 13 residues in the CDR3. V shed 6 bases and J 6 bases; nucleotides not matched to a gene: 6. The CDR3 coding sequence is TGTGCCAGCAGCCTCGACAGGGCGGATACGCAGTATTTT. Protein product: CASSLDRADTQYF.

Only one count was recorded for this clone. This rearrangement joins TRBV21-1 to TRBJ2-1; the table's TRBD1 call for D was not verified on the DNA. TRBV21-1 has pseudogene status. The CDR3 covers 16 residues. The CDR3 reads CASSKDSGTGSNEQFF. In DNA, the CDR3 is TGTGCCAGCAGCAAGGACTCCGGGACAGGGTCTAATGAGCAGTTCTTC.

The rearrangement joins TRBV29-1 to TRBJ2-5; TRBD2 might be the D (5 bases). The CDR3 spans 11 residues. From germline, CDR1 is SQVTM and CDR2 ANQGSEA. With 8 bases removed from V and 0 bases from J, the gap between germline ends came to 7 bases. The CDR3 sequence: CSPGDQETQYF. CDR3 nucleotides: TGCAGCCCCGGGGACCAAGAGACCCAGTACTTC. Variable domain in full (rest from reference TRBV29-1 and TRBJ2-5): SAVISQKPSRDICQRGTSLTIQCQVDSQVTMMFWYRQQPGQSLTLIATANQGSEATYESGFVIDKFPISRPNLTFSTLTVSNMSPEDSSIYLCSPGDQETQYFGPGTRLLVL.

This chain connects TRBV19 to TRBJ2-7; 7 bases map to TRBD2. The CDR3 sequence is 13 residues long. Trimming took 6 bases from V and 1 from J; bases not matched to a gene: 3. Germline V gene data show CDR1 as LNHDA and CDR2 as SQIVND (reference sequence). CDR3 sequence: CASRASGSYEQYF. CDR3 nucleotides: TGTGCCAGTAGGGCTAGCGGTTCCTACGAGCAGTACTTC.

V is TRBV11-1 and J is TRBJ1-1; 8 bases match TRBD1. Germline CDR1 is SGHAT and CDR2 is FQDESV (reference sequence). The length of the CDR3 is 15 residues. Trimming took 2 bases from V and 1 from J; bases not matched to a gene: 3. CDR3 amino acids: CASSLRTGTNTEAFF. The CDR3 DNA reads as TGTGCCAGCAGCTTAAGGACAGGGACGAACACTGAAGCTTTCTTT.

The chain recombines TRBV7-8 with TRBJ2-7, with 8 bases aligning to TRBD2. CDR3 length: 17 amino acids. In germline, CDR1 is SGHVS, CDR2 FQNEAQ. Trimming at V came to 3 bases and at J to 3 bases, leaving 13 bases not matched to a gene. This CDR3 is CASSLRAGAYLNYEQYF. The CDR3 DNA follows: TGTGCCAGCAGCTTGAGAGCGGGGGCCTATTTAAACTACGAGCAGTACTTC.

This clone was detected a few times. This sequence joins TRBV30 and TRBJ2-7, with 11 bases aligning to TRBD2. Germline CDR1 GTSNPN, CDR2 SVGIG (reference sequence). The CDR3 length is 14 residues. V was clipped by 6 bases and J by 3 bases; unmatched bases: 7. The CDR3 region has the DNA TGTGCCTGTTTGACTAGCGGGACGTTCTACGAGCAGTACTTC. Protein: CACLTSGTFYEQYF.

The rearrangement uses TRBV3-1 (or the pseudogene TRBV3-2) and TRBJ1-2, with 10 bases aligning to TRBD1. CDR1 is LGHDT and CDR2 is YNNKEL in the germline V gene (reference sequence). Trimming took 3 bases from V and 2 from J; bases not matched to a gene: 3. The CDR3 is 15 amino acids. The CDR3, as DNA: TGTGCCAGCAGCCACTGGGGACAGGGGAACTATGGCTACACCTTC. This encodes CASSHWGQGNYGYTF.

The gene calls are TRBV2 and TRBJ1-1; 12 nucleotides line up with TRBD1. Germline CDR1 SNHLY, CDR2 FYNNEI. The ends lost 4 bases at V and 4 bases at J; junction bases unmatched: 10. The CDR3 covers 17 residues. DNA for the CDR3: TGTGCCAGCAGTGCCACCGGGACAGGGGGCTGGGGCACTGAAGCTTTCTTT. Encoded protein: CASSATGTGGWGTEAFF.

This chain links TRBV14 with TRBJ1-1; a weak D match, TRBD1 (5 bases). Germline values: CDR1 SGHDN, CDR2 FVKESK. V lost 4 bases to trimming and J lost 5 bases, with 17 bases between them. The CDR3 contains 15 residues. CDR3 DNA sequence: TGTGCCAGCAGCCCCCTAGGGGTCCTAACGACTGAAGCTTTCTTT. Its protein is CASSPLGVLTTEAFF.

V usage is TRBV4-2 and J usage is TRBJ2-1, with TRBD2 identical over 9 bases. CDR3 length equals 15 residues. The trim removed 4 bases at V and 5 bases at J, leaving 6 bases unmatched. CDR1 LGHNA and CDR2 YNFKEQ come from the germline V gene. The CDR3 bases are TGTGCCAGCAGCCCGAGGGCGGGGGGGGACAATGAGCAGTTCTTC. Its protein product is CASSPRAGGDNEQFF.

The genes are TRBV3-1 (or the pseudogene TRBV3-2) and TRBJ1-5, with D possibly TRBD1 on 6 matching bases. The germline gives CDR1 LGHDT, CDR2 YNNKEL (reference sequence). Trimming took 3 bases from V and 1 from J, leaving 10 bases between them. The CDR3 length is 15 residues. The CDR3 here is CASSQTGSSNQPQHF. The DNA of the CDR3 is TGTGCCAGCAGCCAGACAGGTTCAAGCAATCAGCCCCAGCATTTT.

The V call is TRBV28, the J call TRBJ2-1, with D hard to call. Germline V gene sequence: CDR1 MDHEN, CDR2 SYDVKM. The CDR3 totals 18 residues. The V and J ends lost 7 bases and 0 bases respectively, with 22 bases between them. CDR3 in DNA: TGTGCCAGCATCCGAACCCCCGACTCTCTCTCCTCCTACAATGAGCAGTTCTTC. Amino acids: CASIRTPDSLSSYNEQFF.

V gene TRBV3-1 (or the pseudogene TRBV3-2) combines with J gene TRBJ1-6, with D hard to call. Trimming left V 3 bases short and J 10 bases short, with 19 bases between. CDR3 length equals 16 residues. Germline CDR1 and CDR2: LGHDT and YNNKEL (reference sequence). CDR3 residues: CASSQSTPAGGSPLHF. The CDR3 DNA sequence: TGTGCCAGCAGCCAGAGTACGCCGGCAGGAGGGTCACCCCTCCACTTT.

There are a few counts of this clone. V gene TRBV29-1 combines with J gene TRBJ1-1; 7 positions match TRBD1. Germline V gene data show CDR1 as SQVTM and CDR2 as ANQGSEA. The CDR3 length is 13 residues. V lost 7 bases, J lost 0 bases, and 5 bases stayed unmatched. CDR3 bases: TGCAGCGCAAACAGGGGTATGAACACTGAAGCTTTCTTT. It is translated as CSANRGMNTEAFF.

This chain links TRBV6-6 with TRBJ2-3; D is possibly TRBD2 (7 bases). The CDR3 has 15 residues. Germline values: CDR1 MNHNY, CDR2 SVGAGI (reference sequence). Trimming shortened V by 6 bases and J by 6 bases, and 19 bases separated the two germline ends. The CDR3 region is CASSGDRGAWDTQYF. The CDR3 region has the DNA TGTGCCAGCAGCGGGGACCGGGGGGCATGGGATACGCAGTATTTT.